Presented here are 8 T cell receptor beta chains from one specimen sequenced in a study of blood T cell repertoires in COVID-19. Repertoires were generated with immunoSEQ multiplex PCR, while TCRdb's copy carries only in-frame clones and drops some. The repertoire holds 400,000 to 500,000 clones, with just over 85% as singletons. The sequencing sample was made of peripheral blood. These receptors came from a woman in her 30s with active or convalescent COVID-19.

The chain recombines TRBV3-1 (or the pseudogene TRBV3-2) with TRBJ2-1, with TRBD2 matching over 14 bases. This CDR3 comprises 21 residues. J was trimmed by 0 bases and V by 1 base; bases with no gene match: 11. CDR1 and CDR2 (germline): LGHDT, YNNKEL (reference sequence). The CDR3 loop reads CASSQVQGLAGGPSSYNEQFF. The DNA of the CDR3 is TGTGCCAGCAGCCAAGTACAAGGACTAGCGGGGGGCCCGAGCTCCTACAATGAGCAGTTCTTC.

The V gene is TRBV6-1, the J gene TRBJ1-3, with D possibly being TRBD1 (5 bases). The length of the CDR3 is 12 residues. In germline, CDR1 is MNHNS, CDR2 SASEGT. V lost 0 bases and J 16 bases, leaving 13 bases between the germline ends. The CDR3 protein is CASSEAAGHGYF. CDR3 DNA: TGTGCCAGCAGTGAAGCAGCAGGGCACGGCTATTTT.

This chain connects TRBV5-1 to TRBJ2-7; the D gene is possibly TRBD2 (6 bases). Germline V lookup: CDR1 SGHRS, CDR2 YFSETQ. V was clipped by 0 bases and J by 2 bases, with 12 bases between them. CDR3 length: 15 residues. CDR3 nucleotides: TGCGCCAGCAGCTTGGATGGAGGGGCGGCCTACGAGCAGTACTTC. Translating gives CASSLDGGAAYEQYF.

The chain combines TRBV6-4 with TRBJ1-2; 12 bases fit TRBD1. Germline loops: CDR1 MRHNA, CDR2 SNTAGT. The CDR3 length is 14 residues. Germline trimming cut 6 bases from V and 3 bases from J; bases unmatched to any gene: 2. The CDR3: CASRRDRGHYGYTF. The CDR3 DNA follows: TGTGCCAGCAGACGGGACAGGGGGCACTATGGCTACACCTTC.

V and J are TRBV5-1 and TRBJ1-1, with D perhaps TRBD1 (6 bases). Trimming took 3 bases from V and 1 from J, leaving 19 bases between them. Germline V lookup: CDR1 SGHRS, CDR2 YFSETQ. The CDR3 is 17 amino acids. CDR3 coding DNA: TGCGCCAGCAGCTCATTCCGGGACACTGGTTCGAACACTGAAGCTTTCTTT. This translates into CASSSFRDTGSNTEAFF.

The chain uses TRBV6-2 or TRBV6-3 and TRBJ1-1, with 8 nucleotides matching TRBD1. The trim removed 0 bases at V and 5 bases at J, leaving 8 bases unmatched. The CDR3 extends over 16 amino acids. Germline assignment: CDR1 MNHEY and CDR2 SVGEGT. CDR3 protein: CASSYSGRGRWTEAFF. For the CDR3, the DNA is TGTGCCAGCAGTTACTCAGGCAGGGGGCGGTGGACTGAAGCTTTCTTT.

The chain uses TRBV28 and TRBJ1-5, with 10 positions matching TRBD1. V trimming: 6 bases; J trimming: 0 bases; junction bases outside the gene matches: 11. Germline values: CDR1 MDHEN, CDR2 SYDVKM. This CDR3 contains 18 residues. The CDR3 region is CASSRQGAITDSNQPQHF. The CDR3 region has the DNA TGTGCCAGCAGCAGACAGGGGGCGATTACCGATAGCAATCAGCCCCAGCATTTT. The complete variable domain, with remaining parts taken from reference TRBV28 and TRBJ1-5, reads DVKVTQSSRYLVKRTGEKVFLECVQDMDHENMFWYRQDPGLGLRLIYFSYDVKMKEKGDIPEGYSVSREKKERFSLILESASTNQTSMYLCASSRQGAITDSNQPQHFGDGTRLSIL.

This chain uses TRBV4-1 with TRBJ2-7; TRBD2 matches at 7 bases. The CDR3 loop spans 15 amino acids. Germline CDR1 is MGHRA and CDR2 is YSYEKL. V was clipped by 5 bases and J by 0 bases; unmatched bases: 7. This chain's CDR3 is CASSEVLAGSYEQYF. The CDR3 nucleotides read TGCGCCAGCAGCGAAGTGTTAGCGGGCTCCTACGAGCAGTACTTC.